Listed below are T cell receptor beta chains from one sample, sequenced in a study of control samples from healthy donors and cancer patients. Clones were read by immunoSEQ multiplex PCR, and TCRdb kept only the in-frame ones, dropping some. The repertoire includes 150,000 to 200,000 clones, approximately 95% of them detected once, and over 1.1% sits in the top ten. The sequencing sample was made of blood. These receptors were obtained from a man between 18 and 35 years old in good health. Each CDR3 is given without its conserved first and last residue. The order of the fields is D gene, J gene, V gene, CDR3 protein. A D gene is named only where the DNA matches it firmly.

NA | TRBJ2-3 | TRBV24-1 | ATSDGQGKTDTQY
NA | TRBJ1-2 | TRBV5-1 | ASSQDRDQEEDGYT
NA | TRBJ1-4 | TRBV5-1 | ASSLDPDTVGKLF
NA | TRBJ1-5 | TRBV4-1 | ASSQAGNGVNQPQH
TRBD1 | TRBJ1-5 | TRBV29-1 | SALQGTGDGQPQH
NA | TRBJ1-2 | TRBV12-3/TRBV12-4 | ASSSTLEYGYT
NA | TRBJ2-5 | TRBV5-4 | ASSFDPFGTQY
TRBD1 | TRBJ1-6 | TRBV12-5 | ASGTTPGQQNSPLH
NA | TRBJ2-2 | TRBV5-1 | ASSFEGYTGELF
NA | TRBJ1-1 | TRBV11-2 | ASSQRAPEAF
TRBD2 | TRBJ2-7 | TRBV28 | ASSRLATYEQY
NA | TRBJ2-7 | TRBV7-9 | ASSFSGGSYEQY
NA | TRBJ1-1 | TRBV6-6 | ASSYRGWMNTEAF
NA | TRBJ2-3 | TRBV5-1 | ASSLSAGTDTQY
TRBD1 | TRBJ1-1 | TRBV18 | ASSVQGTEAF
TRBD2 | TRBJ2-1 | TRBV30 | AWSPGTSGYSSYNEQF
NA | TRBJ2-7 | TRBV28 | ASTGDKPYEQY
NA | TRBJ1-1 | TRBV20-1 | SASSSGF
TRBD2 | TRBJ2-1 | TRBV5-1 | ASSYIAGAPSSEQF
NA | TRBJ2-3 | TRBV5-1 | ASSFPTDTQY
NA | TRBJ1-4 | TRBV4-2 | ASSRDRLNEKLF
TRBD2 | TRBJ2-3 | TRBV30 | AWSSGTSTDTQY
NA | TRBJ1-2 | TRBV5-6 | ASSTWGGAVGYT
TRBD2 | TRBJ2-7 | TRBV28 | ASSFLTSGGFEEQY
NA | TRBJ1-1 | TRBV21-1 | ASSKARQGDTEAF
NA | TRBJ2-2 | TRBV18 | ASSPHAPDNTGELF
NA | TRBJ2-3 | TRBV7-6 | ASTSNRGVAGPSTDTQY
TRBD1 | TRBJ1-2 | TRBV6-5 | ASIARSGQGRGYT
NA | TRBJ2-7 | TRBV5-1 | ASSQMYFGNNYEQY
TRBD1 | TRBJ2-3 | TRBV25-1 | ASSPTGGTDTQY